A selection of T cell receptor beta chains follows, all from one sample in a study of patients and donors after allogeneic stem cell transplantation. In TCRdb, the RT-PCR reads were re-called with MiXCR into one record per CDR3 protein. The table shows 410,000 or so distinct CDR3 sequences, with approximately 16% occurring only once. Specimen: blood, either unsorted or a sorted T cell fraction (not recorded which). The receptors originated from a human donor who was either an allogeneic HSCT recipient or a stem cell or donor lymphocyte infusion donor (not recorded which). It is not recorded whose cells these are; they may come from a transplant donor. The CDR3 runs from the conserved cysteine through the conserved F or W. Fields, in order: clone size, V gene, D gene, J gene, CDR3 DNA, CDR3 protein. The D gene is left open where the match is weak. Rows may omit the clone size; those that give it use once, few, many or a size class.

many	TRBV29-1	.	TRBJ2-1	TGCAGCGTTGAACGATCGAGCTCCTACAATGAGCAGTTCTTC	CSVERSSSYNEQFF
.	TRBV5-6	TRBD1	TRBJ2-7	TGTGCCAGCAGCTTGTGGACAGGGGCCTCCTACGAGCAGTACTTC	CASSLWTGASYEQYF
many	TRBV27	.	TRBJ2-2	TGTGCCAGCAGTTTGAGGTCCGGGGAGCTGTTTTTT	CASSLRSGELFF
.	TRBV6-2/TRBV6-3	.	TRBJ2-1	TGTGCCAGCAGGCGGGACAGTCTGAGCAATGAGCAGTTCTTC	CASRRDSLSNEQFF
few	TRBV12-3/TRBV12-4	.	TRBJ2-1	TGTGCCAGCACCAGTGGGCCGGGTGAGCAGTTCTTC	CASTSGPGEQFF
.	TRBV4-2	.	TRBJ2-1	TGTGCCAGCAGCCAAGGAAGGGATGAGCAGTTCTTC	CASSQGRDEQFF
.	TRBV12-3/TRBV12-4	TRBD1	TRBJ1-2	TGTGCCAGCAAACCGGGACAGGGTCATGGCTACACCTTC	CASKPGQGHGYTF
few	TRBV20-1	TRBD2	TRBJ2-7	TGCAGTGCCCGGCGGGGGGCCCTCTACGAGCAGTACTTC	CSARRGALYEQYF
few	TRBV11-2	.	TRBJ2-1	TGTGCCAGCAGCTTATACAGCGGGTGGGGCAATGAGCAGTTCTTC	CASSLYSGWGNEQFF
.	TRBV20-1	.	TRBJ1-6	TGCAGTGCTATCCTCGAGGGGTGGGGGTTCGGCTATAATTCACCCCTCCACTTT	CSAILEGWGFGYNSPLHF
few	TRBV7-9	TRBD1	TRBJ1-2	TGTGCCAGCAGCTCCGGGACAGCAGGCTACACCTTC	CASSSGTAGYTF
few	TRBV5-1	TRBD2	TRBJ2-2	TGCGCCAGCAGCTTCCTAGCGGTACCGAGAAGGGAGCTGTTTTTT	CASSFLAVPRRELFF
many	TRBV6-1	TRBD1	TRBJ1-5	TGTGCCAGCAGGACAGGGGCCAATCAGCCCCAGCATTTT	CASRTGANQPQHF
many	TRBV10-3	.	TRBJ2-2	TGTGCCATCAGTGGGCAGGGGAACACCGGGGAGCTGTTTTTT	CAISGQGNTGELFF
few	TRBV2	TRBD1	TRBJ1-1	TGTGCCAGCAGTGAGAGGGACAGATTCACTGAAGCTTTCTTT	CASSERDRFTEAFF
many	TRBV5-1	.	TRBJ2-4	TGCGCCAGCAGCGTCCTACCCCGGGACCGTAAAGGGGACATTCAGTACTTC	CASSVLPRDRKGDIQYF
few	TRBV6-5	.	TRBJ1-2	TGTGCCAGCAGTTACGGGAACCAGGACAAAAACTATGGCTACACCTTC	CASSYGNQDKNYGYTF
.	TRBV30	.	TRBJ2-4	TGTGCCTGGAGTGTGGGGGGAGCCAAAAACATTCAGTACTTC	CAWSVGGAKNIQYF
.	TRBV28	.	TRBJ2-7	TGTGCCAGCAGTTTATCGAGGGTTTTATCCTACGAGCAGTACTTC	CASSLSRVLSYEQYF
many	TRBV2	.	TRBJ2-2	TGTGCCAGCACCCCCCCGGGACGACAAACCGGGGAGCTGTTTTTT	CASTPPGRQTGELFF
once	TRBV19	.	TRBJ2-3	TGTGCCAGTAGGAGGTCTGGAGGGGCTTCCACAGATACGCAGTATTTT	CASRRSGGASTDTQYF
many	TRBV7-9	.	TRBJ1-3	TGTGCCAGCAGCTTGATCAGCGGAAGGGTTTCTGGAAACACCATATATTTT	CASSLISGRVSGNTIYF
.	TRBV30	.	TRBJ1-1	TGTGCCTGGACCACCGGAGGGTCGGGAACTGAAGCTTTCTTT	CAWTTGGSGTEAFF
few	TRBV30	.	TRBJ1-4	TGTGCCTGGAACAGTAAAATTAATGAAAAACTGTTTTTT	CAWNSKINEKLFF
few	TRBV12-3/TRBV12-4	TRBD1	TRBJ1-4	TGTGCCAGCAGATCACCGGGACAGGGGCATGAAAAACTGTTTTTT	CASRSPGQGHEKLFF
once	TRBV11-3	.	TRBJ2-7	TGTGCCAGCAGCCTGCGGGCGCGCTCCTACGAGCAGTACTTC	CASSLRARSYEQYF
.	TRBV24-1	TRBD1	TRBJ2-1	TGTGCCACCAGTGATGCGGGACAGGGGATTCGAGATGAGCAGTTCTTC	CATSDAGQGIRDEQFF
few	TRBV7-2	.	TRBJ2-1	TGTGCCAGCAGCTTTCGGCAGAAAAATGAGCAGTTCTTC	CASSFRQKNEQFF
many	TRBV6-1	TRBD2	TRBJ2-3	TGTGCCAGCAGCCTAGCGGCAATTACAGATACGCAGTATTTT	CASSLAAITDTQYF
few	TRBV12-3/TRBV12-4	.	TRBJ2-1	TGTGCCAGCAGTTTAGCGGGAGTTCGGGATGAGCAGTTCTTC	CASSLAGVRDEQFF
.	TRBV7-2	.	TRBJ1-2	TGTGCCAGCAGCTACTATGGGACCCGGGGGTATGGCTACACCTTC	CASSYYGTRGYGYTF
.	TRBV14	.	TRBJ2-7	TGTGCCAGCAGGCCGGAGGGTCGGAACGAGCAGTACTTC	CASRPEGRNEQYF
few	TRBV6-1	TRBD1	TRBJ2-7	TGTGCCAGCAGAAGCCAGGGGGACATGACCTACGAGCAGTACTTC	CASRSQGDMTYEQYF
.	TRBV7-8	.	TRBJ2-4	TGTGCCAGCAGCTTAGGCAAACGAGCGTCCGGAAACATTCAGTACTTC	CASSLGKRASGNIQYF
.	TRBV14	.	TRBJ2-2	TGTGCCAGCAGCCAAGGGCATAGGATTCTAACCGGGGAGCTGTTTTTT	CASSQGHRILTGELFF
.	TRBV6-5	.	TRBJ2-2	TGTGCCAGCAGTAACTCGGTCCCTCTCAAAAACGGGGAGCTGTTTTTT	CASSNSVPLKNGELFF